The present TCR beta chain was sequenced within a study of shared clonotypes between healthy human individuals. Sequenced by immunoSEQ multiplex PCR; TCRdb stores in-frame clones only, minus some. The sample comprises millions of clones, 85% to 95% of which are singletons, and about 0.41% rests with the top ten. The CDR3 contains 14 residues. Germline V gene lookup returns CDR1 ENHRY and CDR2 SYGVKD. V trimming: 6 bases; J trimming: 2 bases; junction bases outside the gene matches: 2. The V call is TRBV10-3, the J call TRBJ2-1, with TRBD2 identical over 9 bases. The clonotype originates from a man in his late teens or twenties in good health. Some clones in this sample may be carry-over from other donors' samples. Sequencing used naive CD4+ T cells from PBMCs. As for subset: CD45RA+ positively selected. CDR3 coding DNA: TGTGCCATCAGCCGACTAGCGGCCTACAATGAGCAGTTCTTC. This gives the protein CAISRLAAYNEQFF.